Sequencing of this T cell receptor beta chain was carried out in a study of early T cells in non-severe SARS-CoV-2 infection (dated by TCRdb to the early 2020s). Context from the whole study: Because TCR sequencing was done on bulk RNA from unsorted whole blood, the alpha and beta chains could not be paired.

The study was a case-control design nested within a healthcare worker cohort in London, UK, with weekly nasopharyngeal swab PCR tests and blood sampling. Healthcare workers were recruited during the week of the UK lockdown, between 23 and 31 March 2020, and followed weekly for up to about 15 weeks. A word on this clonotype: Its antigen is unknown. No base quality values were provided; no much bigger clone lies one nucleotide off.

The V and J ends are trimmed by 6 bases and 5 bases, leaving 7 bases between them. The CDR3 holds 11 amino acids from the cysteine to the phenylalanine. The retained sequence is limited to the CDR3, 33 bases, with the frame set at the first base. The method behind the library was 5' RACE. Sequencing took place on a NextSeq 500. The TCR library protocol attached unique molecular identifiers to individual cDNA molecules to correct for sequencing error and PCR bias. TCR alpha and beta chains were both sequenced, and the abundances of alpha and beta sequences in each sample were closely correlated with each other. The paper's data handling went like this. Decombinator V4 was used to annotate TCR sequences for V gene, J gene and CDR3. TCRs were defined as expanded if a significant change between any two time points was detected under a Poisson model with p below 0.0001. TCR abundances were normalised to the total number of TCRs sequenced per sample and expressed as counts per million. MAIT TCRs were defined by TRAV1-2 paired with TRAJ12, TRAJ20 or TRAJ33, and iNKT TCRs by TRAV10 paired with TRAJ18. A search of VDJdb, accessed on 1 November 2021, was run for TCRs annotated to CMV, EBV and SARS-CoV-2, with TCRs annotated for multiple antigens excluded. The public reads were quality trimmed at Q25 with fastp and then assembled into clones with MiXCR by TCRdb, keeping productive beta chains. Each entry is one CDR3 protein sequence, shown with its most common DNA and genes. TCRdb's processing, not the authors', yielded these V and J calls. The sample table contains just over 25,000 distinct CDR3 sequences; only one count was recorded for approximately 4.8% of them. About a tenth of the sample comes from the top ten.

Summary of the overall study and its limitations: Matching against VDJdb was skewed toward anti-spike CD8 responses, likely underestimated virus-specific expansions, and missed private and CD4 specificities.

The specimen was whole blood. The chain is made from TRBV12-3 or TRBV12-4 and TRBJ2-5; the D gene identity is not certain. The receptor's source is an adult who was a healthcare worker with PCR-confirmed SARS-CoV-2 infection or an uninfected control (not recorded which). The CDR3 reads CASRILETQYF. The bases read TGTGCCAGCAGGATTCTGGAGACCCAGTACTTC.